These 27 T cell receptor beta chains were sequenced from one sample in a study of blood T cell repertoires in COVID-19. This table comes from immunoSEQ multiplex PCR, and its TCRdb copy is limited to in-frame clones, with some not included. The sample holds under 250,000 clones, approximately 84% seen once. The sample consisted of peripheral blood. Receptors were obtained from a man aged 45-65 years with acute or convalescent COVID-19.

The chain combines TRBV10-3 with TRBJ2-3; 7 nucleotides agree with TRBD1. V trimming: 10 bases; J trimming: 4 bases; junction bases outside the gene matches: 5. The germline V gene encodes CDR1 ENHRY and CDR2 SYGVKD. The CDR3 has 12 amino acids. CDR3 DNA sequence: TGTGCCAACCGTGACAGGGCAGATACGCAGTATTTT. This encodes CANRDRADTQYF.

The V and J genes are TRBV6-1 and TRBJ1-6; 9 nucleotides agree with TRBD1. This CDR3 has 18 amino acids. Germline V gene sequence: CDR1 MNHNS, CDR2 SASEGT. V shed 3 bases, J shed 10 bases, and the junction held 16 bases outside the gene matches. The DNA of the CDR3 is TGTGCCAGCAGTGATTCGGGACAGGGACTAAATCCTGGCTCACCCCTCCACTTT. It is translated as CASSDSGQGLNPGSPLHF.

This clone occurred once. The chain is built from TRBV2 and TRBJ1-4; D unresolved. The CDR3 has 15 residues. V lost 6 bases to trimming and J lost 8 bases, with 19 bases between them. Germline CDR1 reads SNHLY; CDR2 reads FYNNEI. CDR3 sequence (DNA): TGTGCCAGCAGCCAACCCCCGGGGAGTGGGGAAAAACTGTTTTTT. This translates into CASSQPPGSGEKLFF.

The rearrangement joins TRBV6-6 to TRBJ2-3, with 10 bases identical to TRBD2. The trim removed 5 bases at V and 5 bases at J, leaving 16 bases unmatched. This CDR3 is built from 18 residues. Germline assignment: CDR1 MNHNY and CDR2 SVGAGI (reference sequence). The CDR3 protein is CASSQGATSGSSQDTQYF. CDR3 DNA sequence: TGTGCCAGCAGTCAGGGAGCGACTAGCGGGTCCTCACAAGATACGCAGTATTTT.

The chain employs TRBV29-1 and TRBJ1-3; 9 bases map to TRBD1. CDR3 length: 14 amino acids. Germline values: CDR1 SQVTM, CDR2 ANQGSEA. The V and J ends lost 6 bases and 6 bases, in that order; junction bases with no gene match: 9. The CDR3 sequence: CSVTPGQGLNTIYF. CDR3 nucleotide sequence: TGCAGCGTAACCCCGGGACAGGGCTTAAACACCATATATTTT.

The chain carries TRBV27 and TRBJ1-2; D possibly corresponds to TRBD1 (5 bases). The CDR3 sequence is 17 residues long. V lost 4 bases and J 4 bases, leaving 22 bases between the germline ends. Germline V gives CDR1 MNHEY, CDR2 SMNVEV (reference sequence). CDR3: CASSSTPPRRGGYGYTF. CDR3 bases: TGTGCCAGCAGTTCTACCCCCCCAAGGCGGGGCGGCTATGGCTACACCTTC.

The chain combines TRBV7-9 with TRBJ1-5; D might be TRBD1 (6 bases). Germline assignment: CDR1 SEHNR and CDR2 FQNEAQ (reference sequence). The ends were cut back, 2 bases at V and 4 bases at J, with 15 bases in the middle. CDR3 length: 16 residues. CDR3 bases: TGTGCCAGCAGCTTATTTGCACAGGGAAGAAATCAGCCCCAGCATTTT. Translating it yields CASSLFAQGRNQPQHF.

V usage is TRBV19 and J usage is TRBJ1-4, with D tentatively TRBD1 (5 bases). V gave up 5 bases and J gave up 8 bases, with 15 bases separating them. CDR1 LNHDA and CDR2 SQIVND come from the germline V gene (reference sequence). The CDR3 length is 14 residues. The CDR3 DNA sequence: TGTGCCAGTAGTTCAACCAGTAAGGGGGAAAAACTGTTTTTT. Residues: CASSSTSKGEKLFF.

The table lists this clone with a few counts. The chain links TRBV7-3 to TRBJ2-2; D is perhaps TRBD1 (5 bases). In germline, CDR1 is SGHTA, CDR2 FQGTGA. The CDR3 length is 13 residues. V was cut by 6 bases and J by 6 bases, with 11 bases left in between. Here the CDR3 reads CASRRTLAGELFF. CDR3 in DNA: TGTGCCAGCAGAAGGACACTGGCCGGGGAGCTGTTTTTT.

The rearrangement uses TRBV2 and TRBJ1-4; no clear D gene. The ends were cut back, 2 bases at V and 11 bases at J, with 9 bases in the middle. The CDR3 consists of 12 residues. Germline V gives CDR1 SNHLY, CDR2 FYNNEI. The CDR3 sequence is CASSESLLKLFF. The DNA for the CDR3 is TGTGCCAGCAGTGAATCGTTACTCAAACTGTTTTTT.

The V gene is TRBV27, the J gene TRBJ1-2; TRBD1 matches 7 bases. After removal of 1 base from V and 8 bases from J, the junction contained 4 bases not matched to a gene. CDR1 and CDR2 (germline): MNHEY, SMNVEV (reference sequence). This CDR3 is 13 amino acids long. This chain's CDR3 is CASSLLDRKGYTF. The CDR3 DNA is TGTGCCAGCAGTTTATTGGACAGGAAGGGCTACACCTTC.

The CDR3 spells CSVQILTGHTYEQYF. The CDR3 DNA follows: TGCAGCGTTCAAATTCTGACGGGACACACATACGAGCAGTACTTC. The chain combines TRBV29-1 with TRBJ2-7; possible D gene TRBD1, 6 bases. The CDR3 is 15 amino acids. The V end was cut by 5 bases, the J end by 4 bases, with 21 bases between. Germline CDR1 and CDR2: SQVTM and ANQGSEA.

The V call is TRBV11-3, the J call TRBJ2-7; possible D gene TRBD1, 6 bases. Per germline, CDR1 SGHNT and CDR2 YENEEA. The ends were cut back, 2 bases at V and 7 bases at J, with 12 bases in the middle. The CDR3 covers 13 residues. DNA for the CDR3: TGTGCCAGCAGCTTAACAGGGCTTCGGGAGCAGTACTTC. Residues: CASSLTGLREQYF.

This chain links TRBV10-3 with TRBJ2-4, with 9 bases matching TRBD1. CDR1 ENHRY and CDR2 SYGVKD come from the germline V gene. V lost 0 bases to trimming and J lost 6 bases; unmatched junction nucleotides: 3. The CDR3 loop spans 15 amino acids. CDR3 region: CAISESTGGGNIQYF. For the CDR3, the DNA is TGTGCCATCAGTGAGTCCACAGGGGGCGGAAACATTCAGTACTTC.

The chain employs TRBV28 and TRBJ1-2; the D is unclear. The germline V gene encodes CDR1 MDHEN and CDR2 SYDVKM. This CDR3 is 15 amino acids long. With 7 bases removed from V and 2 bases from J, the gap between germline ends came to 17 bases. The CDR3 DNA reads TGTGCCAGCAACCGCCCCGGAGCGCGGAACTATGGCTACACCTTC. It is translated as CASNRPGARNYGYTF.

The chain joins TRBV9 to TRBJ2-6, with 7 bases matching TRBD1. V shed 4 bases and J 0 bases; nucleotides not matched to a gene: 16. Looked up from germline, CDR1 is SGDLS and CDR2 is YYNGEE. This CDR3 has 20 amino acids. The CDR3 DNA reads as TGTGCCAGCAGCACGCCACATGGGGGCAGGGGGATCTCTGGGGCCAACGTCCTGACTTTC. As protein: CASSTPHGGRGISGANVLTF.

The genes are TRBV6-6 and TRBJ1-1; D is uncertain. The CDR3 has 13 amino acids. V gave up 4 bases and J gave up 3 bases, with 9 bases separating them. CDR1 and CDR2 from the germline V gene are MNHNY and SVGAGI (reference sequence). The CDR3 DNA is TGTGCCAGCAGTTTGGGGAGGGACACTGAAGCTTTCTTT. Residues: CASSLGRDTEAFF.

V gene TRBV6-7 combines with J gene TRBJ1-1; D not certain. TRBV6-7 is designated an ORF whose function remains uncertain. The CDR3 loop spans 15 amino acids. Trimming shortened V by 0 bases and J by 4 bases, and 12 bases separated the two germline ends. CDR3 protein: CASSYSRPEGTEAFF. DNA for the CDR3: TGTGCCAGCAGTTACTCGAGGCCCGAGGGCACTGAAGCTTTCTTT.

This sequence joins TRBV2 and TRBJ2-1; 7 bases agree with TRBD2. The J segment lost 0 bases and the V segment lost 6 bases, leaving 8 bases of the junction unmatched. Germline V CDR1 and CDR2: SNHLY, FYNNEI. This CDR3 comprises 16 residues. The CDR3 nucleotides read TGTGCCAGCAGAAGCCAGCGGGGTCACTCCTACAATGAGCAGTTCTTC. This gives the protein CASRSQRGHSYNEQFF.

As DNA, the CDR3 is TGTGCCGCCTCGGGAGACTCCTACGAGCAGTACTTC. This sequence encodes CAASGDSYEQYF. V and J are TRBV10-3 and TRBJ2-7; weak D call: TRBD2 (6 bases). Looked up from germline, CDR1 is ENHRY and CDR2 is SYGVKD. This CDR3 has 12 amino acids. Trimming removed 11 bases at V and 0 bases at J, with 11 bases between.

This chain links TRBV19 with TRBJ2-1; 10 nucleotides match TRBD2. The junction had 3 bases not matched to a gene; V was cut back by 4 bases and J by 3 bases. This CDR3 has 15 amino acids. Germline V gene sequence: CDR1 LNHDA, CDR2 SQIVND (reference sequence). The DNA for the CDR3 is TGTGCCAGTAGTACGCTAGCGGGAGTCTACAATGAGCAGTTCTTC. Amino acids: CASSTLAGVYNEQFF.

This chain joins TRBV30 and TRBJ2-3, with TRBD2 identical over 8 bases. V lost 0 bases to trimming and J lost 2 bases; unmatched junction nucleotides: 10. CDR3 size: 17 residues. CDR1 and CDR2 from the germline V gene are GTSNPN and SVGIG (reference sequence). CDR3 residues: CAWSVQGSGALTDTQYF. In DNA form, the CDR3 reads TGTGCCTGGAGTGTACAAGGTAGCGGGGCCCTCACAGATACGCAGTATTTT.

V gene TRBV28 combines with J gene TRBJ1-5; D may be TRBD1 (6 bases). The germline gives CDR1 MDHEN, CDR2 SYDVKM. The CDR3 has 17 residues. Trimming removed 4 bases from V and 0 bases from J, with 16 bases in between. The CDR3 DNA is TGTGCCAGCAGTTCGAATCACAGGGTTTTTAGCAATCAGCCCCAGCATTTT. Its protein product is CASSSNHRVFSNQPQHF.

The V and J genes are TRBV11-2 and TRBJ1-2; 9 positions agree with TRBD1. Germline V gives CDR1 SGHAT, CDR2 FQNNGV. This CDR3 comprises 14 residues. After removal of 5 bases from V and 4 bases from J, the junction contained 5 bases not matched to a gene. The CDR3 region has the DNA TGTGCCAGCAGCCAGGACAGGGGCAGCTATGGCTACACCTTC. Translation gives CASSQDRGSYGYTF. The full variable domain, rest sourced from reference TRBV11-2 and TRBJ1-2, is EAGVAQSPRYKIIEKRQSVAFWCNPISGHATLYWYQQILGQGPKLLIQFQNNGVVDDSQLPKDRFSAERLKGVDSTLKIQPAKLEDSAVYLCASSQDRGSYGYTFGSGTRLTVV.

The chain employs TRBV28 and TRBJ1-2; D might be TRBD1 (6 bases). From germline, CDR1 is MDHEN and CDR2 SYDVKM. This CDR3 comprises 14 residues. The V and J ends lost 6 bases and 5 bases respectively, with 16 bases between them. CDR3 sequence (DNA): TGTGCCAGCAGACGAACAGGGTTTGGGTATGGCTACACCTTC. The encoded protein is CASRRTGFGYGYTF.

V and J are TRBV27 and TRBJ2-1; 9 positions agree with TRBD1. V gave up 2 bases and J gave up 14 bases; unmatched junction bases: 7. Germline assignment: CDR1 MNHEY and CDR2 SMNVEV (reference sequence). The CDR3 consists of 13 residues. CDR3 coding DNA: TGTGCCAGCAGTTTACGGGGGACAGGGAGGGAGTTCTTC. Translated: CASSLRGTGREFF.

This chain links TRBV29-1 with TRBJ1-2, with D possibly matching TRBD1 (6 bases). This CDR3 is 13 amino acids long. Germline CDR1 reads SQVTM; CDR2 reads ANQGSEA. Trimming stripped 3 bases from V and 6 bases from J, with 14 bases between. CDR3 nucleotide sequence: TGCAGCGTTGACCCCGGGACACGGGATGGCTACACCTTC. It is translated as CSVDPGTRDGYTF.